This T cell receptor beta chain was identified during a study of control samples from healthy donors and cancer patients. Produced via immunoSEQ multiplex PCR; TCRdb's table is partial and in-frame only. The sample shows 90,000 to 120,000 clones, 82% of them seen only once. Germline CDR1 MNHEY, CDR2 SVGAGI. The CDR3 is 14 amino acids. V lost 8 bases and J 3 bases, leaving 14 bases between the germline ends. The sequence was obtained from a man between 18 and 35 years old in good health. Sequences were obtained from blood. The chain has TRBV6-5 and TRBJ2-1; D call uncertain. CDR3 in DNA: TGTGCCAGCGCTGCCCAGGTACACTACAATGAGCAGTTCTTC. Translation gives CASAAQVHYNEQFF.